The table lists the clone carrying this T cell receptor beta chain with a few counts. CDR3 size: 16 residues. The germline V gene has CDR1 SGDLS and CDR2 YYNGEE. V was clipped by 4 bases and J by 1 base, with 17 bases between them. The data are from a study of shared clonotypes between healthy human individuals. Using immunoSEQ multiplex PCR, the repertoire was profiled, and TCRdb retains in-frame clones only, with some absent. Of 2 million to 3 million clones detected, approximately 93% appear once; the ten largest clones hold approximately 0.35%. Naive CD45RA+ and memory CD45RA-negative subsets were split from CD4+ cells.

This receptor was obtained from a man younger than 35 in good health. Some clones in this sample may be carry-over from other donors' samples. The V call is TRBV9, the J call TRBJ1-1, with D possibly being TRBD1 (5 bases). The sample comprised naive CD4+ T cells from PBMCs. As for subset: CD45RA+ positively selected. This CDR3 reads CASSPQGEGTNTEAFF. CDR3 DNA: TGTGCCAGCAGCCCCCAAGGGGAGGGTACGAACACTGAAGCTTTCTTT.